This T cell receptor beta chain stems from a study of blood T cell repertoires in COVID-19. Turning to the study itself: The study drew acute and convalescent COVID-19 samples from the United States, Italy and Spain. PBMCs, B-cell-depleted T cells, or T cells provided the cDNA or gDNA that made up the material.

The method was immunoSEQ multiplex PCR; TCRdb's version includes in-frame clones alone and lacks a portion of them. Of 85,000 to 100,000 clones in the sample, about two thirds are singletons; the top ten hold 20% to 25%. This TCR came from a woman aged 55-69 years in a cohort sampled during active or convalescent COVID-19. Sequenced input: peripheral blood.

The CDR3 bases are TGTGCCAGTAGTCACGGACAGGGGCGAGATCAGCCCCAGCATTTT. As protein: CASSHGQGRDQPQHF. This chain connects TRBV19 to TRBJ1-5; the match to TRBD1 covers 9 bases. The germline V gene has CDR1 LNHDA and CDR2 SQIVND (reference sequence). With V trimmed by 5 bases and J by 5 bases, 7 bases remained unmatched. This CDR3 is built from 15 residues.